The clone carrying this TCR beta chain has ten or more counts. Per the germline V gene, CDR1 is MDHEN and CDR2 is SYDVKM. With 5 bases removed from V and 4 bases from J, the gap between germline ends came to 13 bases. The CDR3 totals 14 residues. TCRdb itself ran the reads through MiXCR, one entry per CDR3 protein. Of 450,000 to 600,000 distinct CDR3 sequences listed, 11% are singletons. This sample was included in a study of T cell repertoires in cytomegalovirus infection. The genes are TRBV28 and TRBJ2-3, with a weak D call TRBD1 (5 bases). The TCR originated in a human donor in good health (CMV status not recorded). Some clones in this sample may be carry-over from other donors' samples. Sequenced sample: PBMCs. The CDR3 spells CASSPQGAADTQYF. CDR3 sequence (DNA): TGTGCCAGCAGTCCGCAGGGTGCCGCAGATACGCAGTATTTT.